Here is one T cell receptor (beta chain) with its context. These data belong to a study of shared clonotypes between healthy human individuals. Study-level information: The donor group consisted of two women and a few men, aged 18 to 49.

TCRdb keeps only in-frame clones here, not all; method: immunoSEQ multiplex PCR. In the table there are over 850,000 clones, 75% to 85% of which are singletons. The CDR3 consists of 14 residues. This TCR was recovered from a man between 18 and 29 years old in good health. Some clones in this sample may be carry-over from other donors' samples. This rearrangement joins TRBV7-5 to TRBJ2-2; the table names TRBD2, a call not compared with the DNA. TRBV7-5 is a known pseudogene. Sequencing was carried out using memory CD4+ T cells from PBMCs. Subset defined: CD45RA-negative fraction. CDR3 DNA sequence: TGTGTCAGAAGACCTAGCGGGAGCCCCGGGGAGCTGTTTTTT. As protein: CVRRPSGSPGELFF.